The 17 T cell receptor beta chains presented below share a single source sample, sequenced in a study of blood T cell repertoires in COVID-19. Here immunoSEQ multiplex PCR was the method, and the copy in TCRdb shows in-frame clones only, minus some. The sample carries about 250,000 clones, approximately 90% recorded once. Sequenced input: PBMCs or T cells enriched from blood (not recorded which). The receptors were gathered from a man between 35 and 55 years old who had recovered from COVID-19.

The J gene is TRBJ1-6, the V gene TRBV5-4; tentatively, D is TRBD1 (6 bases). The CDR3 totals 15 residues. V was shortened by 1 base and J by 10 bases, with 15 bases between the two germline ends. Germline V gene data show CDR1 as SGHNT and CDR2 as YYREEE (reference sequence). In DNA form, the CDR3 reads TGTGCCAGCAGCTTGAACCAGGGGAGGGAATCACCCCTCCACTTT. Its protein is CASSLNQGRESPLHF. The full variable domain, in which reference TRBV5-4 and TRBJ1-6 provide the parts outside the CDR3, is ETGVTQSPTHLIKTRGQQVTLRCSSQSGHNTVSWYQQALGQGPQFIFQYYREEENGRGNFPPRFSGLQFPNYSSELNVNALELDDSALYLCASSLNQGRESPLHFGNGTRLTVT.

The gene calls are TRBV28 and TRBJ2-7, with D perhaps matching TRBD2 (5 bases). Germline V gene sequence: CDR1 MDHEN, CDR2 SYDVKM. V dropped 5 bases and J dropped 0 bases, with 11 bases sitting between them. CDR3 size: 14 residues. CDR3 in DNA: TGTGCCAGCAGTCCCCCGGGAAGCTCCTACGAGCAGTACTTC. Amino acids: CASSPPGSSYEQYF.

The sample holds one count of this clone. The chain is built from TRBV27 and TRBJ1-2, with a tentative D call TRBD1 (5 bases). Trimming removed 6 bases from V and 4 bases from J, with 18 bases in between. The CDR3 runs to 15 residues. The germline CDR1 and CDR2 sequences are MNHEY and SMNVEV (reference sequence). CDR3 nucleotide sequence: TGTGCCAGCAGCCTTGACAGACGAGAGGTCTATGGCTACACCTTC. Translating gives CASSLDRREVYGYTF.

The chain uses TRBV7-9 and TRBJ2-3, with D possibly TRBD2 on 6 matching bases. The CDR3 runs 16 residues. The V gene's germline CDR1 is SEHNR and CDR2 FQNEAQ (reference sequence). V shed 4 bases and J shed 3 bases, with 17 bases lying between them. The chain's CDR3 is CASSYSQGGGTDTQYF. The CDR3 DNA is TGTGCCAGCAGCTACTCCCAGGGAGGAGGAACAGATACGCAGTATTTT.

The V gene is TRBV24-1, the J gene TRBJ1-1; 9 positions agree with TRBD1. The CDR3 extends over 13 amino acids. CDR1 and CDR2 from the germline V gene are KGHDR and SFDVKD. J was trimmed by 8 bases and V by 4 bases; bases with no gene match: 4. CDR3 coding DNA: TGTGCCACCAGTGAGGACAGGGGAACGGAAGCTTTCTTT. This codes for CATSEDRGTEAFF.

The chain uses TRBV19 and TRBJ1-4; possibly TRBD1 for D (5 bases). This CDR3 is 13 amino acids long. With 4 bases removed from V and 4 bases from J, the gap between germline ends came to 7 bases. CDR1 and CDR2 from the germline V gene are LNHDA and SQIVND (reference sequence). The CDR3 DNA sequence: TGTGCCAGTAGTACGGGGGTTAATGAAAAACTGTTTTTT. The encoded protein is CASSTGVNEKLFF.

J is TRBJ2-2 and V is TRBV3-1 (or the pseudogene TRBV3-2), with D perhaps TRBD2 (7 bases). The CDR3 has 12 residues. The V end was cut by 11 bases, the J end by 6 bases, with 13 bases between. Per the germline V gene, CDR1 is LGHDT and CDR2 is YNNKEL (reference sequence). This chain's CDR3 is CAARGGPGELFF. As DNA, the CDR3 is TGTGCCGCGAGGGGGGGGCCCGGGGAGCTGTTTTTT.

This clone showed up just once. V is TRBV2 and J is TRBJ2-5; 10 bases line up with TRBD1. Trimming took 7 bases from V and 5 from J; bases not matched to a gene: 4. CDR1 and CDR2 (germline): SNHLY, FYNNEI. The CDR3 spans 13 residues. The CDR3 spells CASTLDRGETQYF. In DNA form, the CDR3 reads TGTGCCAGCACCTTGGACAGGGGGGAGACCCAGTACTTC.

The chain has TRBV28 and TRBJ2-5, with a possible D match to TRBD1 (5 bases). Germline V lookup: CDR1 MDHEN, CDR2 SYDVKM. Trimming shortened V by 1 base and J by 1 base, and 10 bases separated the two germline ends. The CDR3 spans 15 residues. CDR3 bases: TGTGCCAGCAGTTTATCGACAGTTATCCAAGAGACCCAGTACTTC. Amino acid sequence: CASSLSTVIQETQYF.

This chain uses TRBV7-3 with TRBJ1-1, with 9 bases lining up with TRBD1. J was trimmed by 1 base and V by 6 bases; bases with no gene match: 3. Germline loops: CDR1 SGHTA, CDR2 FQGTGA. The CDR3 is 14 residues long. The CDR3 sequence is CASRQDRGNTEAFF. The DNA of the CDR3 is TGTGCCAGCAGGCAGGACAGGGGGAACACTGAAGCTTTCTTT. Full variable domain (remainder filled in from reference TRBV7-3 and TRBJ1-1): GAGVSQTPSNKVTEKGKYVELRCDPISGHTALYWYRQSLGQGPEFLIYFQGTGAADDSGLPNDRFFAVRPEGSVSTLKIQRTERGDSAVYLCASRQDRGNTEAFFGQGTRLTVV.

This chain joins TRBV5-6 and TRBJ1-2, with D perhaps TRBD1 (5 bases). This CDR3 has 14 residues. In germline, CDR1 is SGHDT, CDR2 YYEEEE. The ends were cut back, 0 bases at V and 7 bases at J, with 13 bases in the middle. The CDR3 spells CASSLDGGVGGYTF. CDR3 nucleotide sequence: TGTGCCAGCAGCTTGGACGGGGGAGTTGGTGGCTACACCTTC.

In this sample, this clone turned up many times. The chain combines TRBV19 with TRBJ2-2, with D perhaps matching TRBD2 (7 bases). Germline CDR1 and CDR2: LNHDA and SQIVND (reference sequence). The CDR3 has 15 residues. Trimming took 4 bases from V and 4 from J, leaving 13 bases between them. CDR3 bases: TGTGCCAGTAGTAGCGGGGGCGGCGGCACCGGGGAGCTGTTTTTT. Translated, it gives CASSSGGGGTGELFF.

This clone was counted only a few times. This chain connects TRBV7-9 to TRBJ1-4; D gene unclear. This CDR3 region has 14 residues. Deletions cut 5 bases from V and 3 bases from J, with 10 bases between. CDR1 and CDR2 (germline): SEHNR, FQNEAQ (reference sequence). The CDR3: CASSRGFANEKLFF. The CDR3 DNA is TGTGCCAGCAGCCGAGGTTTTGCTAATGAAAAACTGTTTTTT.

The chain employs TRBV5-4 and TRBJ1-6; a possible D gene is TRBD1 (6 bases). CDR1 and CDR2 (germline): SGHNT, YYREEE (reference sequence). The germline V and J ends were trimmed by 0 bases and 7 bases, with 11 bases remaining between them. The CDR3 has 15 residues. CDR3: CASSLAGTQNSPLHF. In DNA, the CDR3 is TGTGCCAGCAGCTTGGCAGGGACACAAAATTCACCCCTCCACTTT.

The chain is built from TRBV19 and TRBJ2-1; TRBD2 agrees at 10 bases. The CDR3 has 15 residues. The germline CDR1 and CDR2 sequences are LNHDA and SQIVND (reference sequence). Losses at the gene ends were 1 base for V and 7 bases for J; bases not matched to a gene: 4. DNA for the CDR3: TGTGCCAGTAGTATAGGAACTAGCGGGGCGAATGAGCAGTTCTTC. It encodes CASSIGTSGANEQFF.

V gene TRBV20-1 combines with J gene TRBJ1-6; 8 nucleotides match TRBD1. V shed 3 bases and J 6 bases; nucleotides not matched to a gene: 10. Germline CDR1 and CDR2: DFQATT and SNEGSKA (reference sequence). There are 16 residues in the CDR3. CDR3 nucleotide sequence: TGCAGTGCTAGTCGCGACTTACAGGGGGGTAATTCACCCCTCCACTTT. Translating gives CSASRDLQGGNSPLHF.

V usage is TRBV7-6 and J usage is TRBJ2-2; 7 bases map to TRBD1. This CDR3 comprises 16 residues. Germline assignment: CDR1 SGHVS and CDR2 FNYEAQ. The trim removed 1 base at V and 1 base at J, leaving 3 bases unmatched. In nucleotides, the CDR3 is TGTGCCAGCAGCTTAGGTCCAGGGGGGAACACCGGGGAGCTGTTTTTT. Its protein is CASSLGPGGNTGELFF.